Listed below are T cell receptor beta chains from one sample, sequenced in a study of cytomegalovirus exposure and HLA in healthy donors. Sequencing was performed with immunoSEQ multiplex PCR; in TCRdb, only in-frame clones are kept and a portion is missing. The sample comprises some 67,000 clones, roughly 75% of which are singletons, and about 8% rests with the top ten. The specimen sequenced was PBMCs. The receptors derive from a man between 60 and 75 years old in good health and CMV-seropositive. The CDR3 runs from the conserved cysteine through the conserved F or W. The D gene is left open where the match is weak. Rows may omit the clone size; those that give it use once, few, many or a size class.

>TRBJ2-3|TRBD2|.|TRBV27
CASSSAPGTSGTWWWGQYF
TGTGCCAGCAGTTCCGCTCCCGGGACTAGCGGGACCTGGTGGTGGGGCCAGTATTTT
>TRBJ1-5|.|.|TRBV2
CASSEEIQSQHF
TGTGCCAGCAGTGAAGAGATCCAGTCCCAGCATTTT
>TRBJ2-5|.|.|TRBV28
CASSSSTSSLETQYF
TGTGCCAGCAGTTCCTCGACTAGTTCGTTAGAGACCCAGTACTTC
>TRBJ1-1|TRBD1|.|TRBV2
CATPRPGQSITMNTEAFF
TGTGCCACGCCCAGGCCGGGACAGTCTATTACCATGAACACTGAAGCTTTCTTT
>TRBJ2-1|TRBD1|once|TRBV5-5
CASSKQGVGVVDEQFF
TGTGCCAGCAGCAAACAGGGGGTCGGGGTAGTCGATGAGCAGTTCTTC
>TRBJ2-7|.|.|TRBV5-1
CASSYLGTNSYEQYF
TGCGCCAGCAGTTACCTGGGGACAAATTCCTACGAGCAGTACTTC
>TRBJ2-7|TRBD2|.|TRBV6-1
CASSSWTSSYEQYF
TGTGCCAGCAGTTCCTGGACTAGCTCCTACGAGCAGTACTTC
>TRBJ2-4|.|.|TRBV9
CASSVGVAEGQNIQYF
TGTGCCAGCAGCGTAGGGGTAGCGGAGGGGCAAAACATTCAGTACTTC
>TRBJ2-7|TRBD1|.|TRBV10-3
CAISEGQGPYEQYF
TGTGCCATCAGTGAGGGACAGGGCCCCTACGAGCAGTACTTC
>TRBJ1-5|.|.|TRBV7-8
CASSLVRWPSQGQPQHF
TGTGCCAGCAGCTTAGTACGATGGCCCTCCCAGGGTCAGCCCCAGCATTTT
>TRBJ2-4|TRBD2|.|TRBV5-1
CASSLGSAGGKNIQYF
TGCGCCAGCAGCTTGGGGTCGGCGGGAGGAAAAAACATTCAGTACTTC
>TRBJ2-2|TRBD2|few|TRBV19
CASSPTSGGTGELFF
TGTGCCAGTAGTCCGACTAGCGGTGGCACCGGGGAGCTGTTTTTT
>TRBJ2-5|.|.|TRBV6-5
CASSIQKETQYF
TGTGCCAGCAGTATTCAGAAAGAGACCCAGTACTTC
>TRBJ2-7|.|.|TRBV28
CASSLAARVYEQYF
TGTGCCAGCAGTTTAGCGGCCCGGGTCTACGAGCAGTACTTC
>TRBJ2-7|.|.|TRBV29-1
CSVASAYEQYF
TGCAGCGTTGCGTCGGCCTACGAGCAGTACTTC